This paragraph covers one T cell receptor beta chain sequence. Its antigen is still unknown. Produced via immunoSEQ multiplex PCR; TCRdb's table is partial and in-frame only. Altogether tens of thousands of clones are present, 60% to 80% being singletons, with the ten largest covering about a sixth. Before the COVID-19 pandemic, during about 2011-2019, CD4+ T cells were taken from unexposed donors. After roughly ten days of culture, CD4+ T cells were isolated. As cell numbers allowed, unexposed-donor CD4+ T cells faced SARS-CoV-2 S/N and four cold-coronavirus spikes. The sample is drawn from a study of CD4 T cells in relation to SARS-CoV-2 and coronaviruses. As for the study in general: Controls used an HIV-1 Nef peptide pool or no peptide.

Study results and limitations: Each donor contributed either pre-pandemic or post-infection samples, not both.

The V gene lost 4 bases and the J gene lost 4 bases, with 18 bases spanning the gap. CDR3 length: 17 residues. From germline, CDR1 is SGHRS and CDR2 YFSETQ. Sequencing was done on a sample of CD4+ T cells from PBMCs, cultured in vitro. The origin of this receptor is a human donor in good health. The genes are TRBV5-1 and TRBJ2-6; D is unclear. This CDR3 reads CASSPTVLGSGANVLTF. CDR3 nucleotides: TGCGCCAGCAGCCCAACCGTGCTGGGCTCAGGGGCCAACGTCCTGACTTTC. Full variable domain (remainder filled in from reference TRBV5-1 and TRBJ2-6): KAGVTQTPRYLIKTRGQQVTLSCSPISGHRSVSWYQQTPGQGLQFLFEYFSETQRNKGNFPGRFSGRQFSNSRSEMNVSTLELGDSALYLCASSPTVLGSGANVLTFGAGSRLTVL.